The rows below give T cell receptor beta chains drawn from one sample of a study of healthy donors' naive CD4 and CD8 T cells. TCRdb re-called the reads through MiXCR, storing one row per CDR3 protein. This sample has around 180,000 distinct CDR3 sequences; 65% to 75% occur once, and the top ten carry roughly 2.4%. The source material was naive CD4+ and CD8+ T cells sorted from blood, pooled from several donors. The receptor set was obtained from a pool of human donors in good health; the sample pools cells from several healthy donors. Both conserved end residues are part of each CDR3. The D gene is left open where the match is weak. Not every row has a clone size; where given, it reads once, few, many or a size class.

D gene	clone size	V gene	J gene	CDR3 protein	CDR3 DNA
NA	few	TRBV6-4	TRBJ2-1	CASSDTAQYNEQFF	TGTGCCAGCAGTGATACGGCCCAATACAATGAGCAGTTCTTC
NA	NA	TRBV19	TRBJ1-1	CGSRASENTEAFF	TGTGGCTCAAGGGCTTCAGAGAACACTGAAGCTTTCTTT
NA	NA	TRBV27	TRBJ1-6	CASSLQSYNSPLHF	TGTGCCAGCAGTTTACAGTCCTATAATTCACCCCTCCACTTT
NA	NA	TRBV19	TRBJ1-3	CASSIVPERNTIYF	TGTGCCAGTAGTATAGTTCCGGAGCGAAACACCATATATTTT
NA	NA	TRBV29-1	TRBJ1-1	CSVEEVGTEAFF	TGCAGCGTTGAAGAGGTGGGCACTGAAGCTTTCTTT
TRBD2	NA	TRBV27	TRBJ2-5	CASSLRASGRQETQYF	TGTGCCAGCAGTTTAAGGGCTAGCGGGAGACAAGAGACCCAGTACTTC
NA	NA	TRBV4-1	TRBJ2-5	CASSQTQETQYF	TGTGCCAGCAGCCAGACTCAAGAGACCCAGTACTTC
TRBD2	NA	TRBV11-1	TRBJ2-1	CASSLEASGIHNEQFF	TGTGCCAGCAGCTTAGAGGCTAGCGGGATACACAATGAGCAGTTCTTC
TRBD1	NA	TRBV29-1	TRBJ1-2	CSVKEDRGYSF	TGCAGCGTTAAAGAAGACAGGGGCTACTCCTTC
NA	NA	TRBV27	TRBJ2-3	CASSLVREITDTQYF	TGTGCCAGCAGTTTGGTGCGGGAAATCACAGATACGCAGTATTTT
NA	NA	TRBV29-1	TRBJ1-2	CSVEDRGTGIYGYTF	TGCAGCGTTGAAGATCGGGGAACAGGAATCTATGGCTACACCTTC
NA	NA	TRBV27	TRBJ2-5	CATSTLLGYQETQYF	TGTGCCACCAGTACCCTCCTAGGTTATCAAGAGACCCAGTACTTC
TRBD2	NA	TRBV10-3	TRBJ2-7	CAISESTSVYEQYF	TGTGCCATCAGTGAGTCGACTAGCGTCTACGAGCAGTACTTC
NA	NA	TRBV30	TRBJ1-1	CAWSVDLNTEAFF	TGTGCCTGGAGTGTAGATTTGAACACTGAAGCTTTCTTT
TRBD1	NA	TRBV6-5	TRBJ1-5	CASSHHTGANQPQHF	TGTGCCAGCAGTCACCACACAGGGGCCAATCAGCCCCAGCATTTT
TRBD1	NA	TRBV19	TRBJ1-5	CASSLQGAVGRIQPQHF	TGTGCCAGTAGCCTACAGGGGGCTGTAGGGAGAATTCAGCCCCAGCATTTT
NA	NA	TRBV18	TRBJ2-7	CASSPGSLYEQYF	TGTGCCAGCTCACCGGGCAGTCTCTACGAGCAGTACTTC
NA	NA	TRBV30	TRBJ1-2	CAWSPGARGYTF	TGTGCCTGGAGTCCCGGGGCCCGCGGCTACACCTTC
NA	NA	TRBV12-3/TRBV12-4	TRBJ1-5	CASSLYGDQPQHF	TGTGCCAGCAGTTTATACGGGGATCAGCCCCAGCATTTT
NA	NA	TRBV19	TRBJ1-1	CASSIVRNTEAFF	TGTGCCAGTAGTATAGTCCGCAACACTGAAGCTTTCTTT
NA	NA	TRBV29-1	TRBJ2-3	CSLLGGTDTQYF	TGCAGCCTTCTGGGAGGCACAGATACGCAGTATTTT
NA	NA	TRBV6-5	TRBJ1-1	CASGSWVRTEAFF	TGTGCCAGCGGTTCGTGGGTGAGGACTGAAGCTTTCTTT
NA	NA	TRBV10-3	TRBJ1-2	CAIREAGAGYTF	TGTGCCATCAGGGAAGCTGGGGCCGGCTACACCTTC
NA	few	TRBV6-2/TRBV6-3	TRBJ1-1	CASSYGRANTEAFF	TGTGCCAGCAGTTACGGAAGGGCGAACACTGAAGCTTTCTTT